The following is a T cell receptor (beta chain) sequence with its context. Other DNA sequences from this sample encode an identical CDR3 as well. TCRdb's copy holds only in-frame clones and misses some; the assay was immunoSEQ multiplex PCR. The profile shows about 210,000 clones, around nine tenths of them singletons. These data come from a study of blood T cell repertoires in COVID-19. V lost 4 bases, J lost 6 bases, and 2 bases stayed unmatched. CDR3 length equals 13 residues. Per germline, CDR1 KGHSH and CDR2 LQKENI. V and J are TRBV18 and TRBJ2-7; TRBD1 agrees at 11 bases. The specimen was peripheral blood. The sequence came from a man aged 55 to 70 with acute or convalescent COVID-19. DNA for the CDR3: TGTGCCAGCTCACGGGGACAGGGGGGCGAGCAGTACTTC. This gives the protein CASSRGQGGEQYF.